Listed here are 20 T cell receptor beta chains from one sample, sequenced in a study of cytomegalovirus exposure and HLA in healthy donors. PCR amplification relied on 60 Vbeta primers (plus 13 Jbeta primers). The table came from immunoSEQ multiplex PCR; TCRdb's copy has only in-frame clones and leaves some out. This repertoire shows 160,000 or so clones, roughly 82% found once; its top ten account for about 6.1%. The sequenced sample consisted of PBMCs. All receptors derive from a woman aged 50 to 65 in good health and CMV-seropositive.

The V call is TRBV11-2, the J call TRBJ1-6; 7 positions match TRBD1. J lost 0 bases, V lost 5 bases, and 10 bases had no gene match. Germline V gene lookup returns CDR1 SGHAT and CDR2 FQNNGV. This CDR3 has 18 residues. DNA for the CDR3: TGTGCCAGCAGCGCCAGACAGGGAATACGCTCCTATAATTCACCCCTCCACTTT. Translating it yields CASSARQGIRSYNSPLHF.

The rearrangement uses TRBV25-1 and TRBJ1-5, with a tentative D call TRBD1 (6 bases). V was pared by 4 bases and J by 2 bases, with 6 bases between. The CDR3 runs to 13 residues. Per the germline V gene, CDR1 is MGHDK and CDR2 is SYGVNS. The CDR3 bases are TGTGCCAGCAGTGCAGGGGGCAATCAGCCCCAGCATTTT. Translation gives CASSAGGNQPQHF.

The V and J genes are TRBV9 and TRBJ2-1; 9 bases line up with TRBD2. CDR1 is SGDLS, CDR2 YYNGEE, per germline. Losses at the gene ends were 1 base for V and 7 bases for J; bases not matched to a gene: 6. CDR3 length equals 15 residues. The CDR3 region is CASSVSSGVVNEQFF. In nucleotides, the CDR3 is TGTGCCAGCAGCGTATCTAGCGGGGTTGTTAATGAGCAGTTCTTC.

The chain links TRBV1 to TRBJ2-7; TRBD2 is the table's D call, not checked against the DNA. TRBV1 is labeled a pseudogene. The CDR3 extends over 17 amino acids. This CDR3 reads CTSSQETSGDLGGEQYF. CDR3 DNA sequence: TGCACCAGCAGCCAAGAGACTAGCGGGGACCTGGGGGGCGAGCAGTACTTC.

The chain joins TRBV2 to TRBJ1-2; 7 bases fit TRBD1. CDR3 length equals 17 residues. The germline V gene encodes CDR1 SNHLY and CDR2 FYNNEI. V gave up 5 bases and J gave up 3 bases; unmatched junction bases: 15. In DNA, the CDR3 is TGTGCCAGCAGTTACCAGATACGACAGGGTTCGGACTATGGCTACACCTTC. It encodes CASSYQIRQGSDYGYTF.

The gene calls are TRBV19 and TRBJ2-1, with a possible D match to TRBD1 (5 bases). The CDR3 spans 16 residues. The V gene lost 0 bases and the J gene lost 10 bases, with 19 bases spanning the gap. Germline CDR1 is LNHDA and CDR2 is SQIVND (reference sequence). Here the CDR3 reads CASSIDPPGNGGEQFF. DNA for the CDR3: TGTGCCAGTAGTATAGATCCCCCAGGGAATGGTGGGGAGCAGTTCTTC.

The gene calls are TRBV6-5 and TRBJ2-7; TRBD1 matches 10 bases. This CDR3 is 15 amino acids long. Trimming cost V 1 base and J 7 bases; bases outside gene matches: 7. Germline V gene data show CDR1 as MNHEY and CDR2 as SVGAGI. The DNA for the CDR3 is TGTGCCAGCAGTTACTTCAGACAGGGGGCGGAGGAGCAGTACTTC. It codes for CASSYFRQGAEEQYF.

The table lists this clone with a count of one. The chain has TRBV2 and TRBJ1-2; unclear D gene. Germline CDR1 reads SNHLY; CDR2 reads FYNNEI. CDR3 length equals 14 residues. V was trimmed by 6 bases and J by 8 bases, leaving 19 bases between them. The CDR3 nucleotides read TGTGCCAGCAGCGCGAACGAGGCTCCTGGAGGCTACACCTTC. It encodes CASSANEAPGGYTF. Variable domain in full (rest from reference TRBV2 and TRBJ1-2): EPEVTQTPSHQVTQMGQEVILRCVPISNHLYFYWYRQILGQKVEFLVSFYNNEISEKSEIFDDQFSVERPDGSNFTLKIRSTKLEDSAMYFCASSANEAPGGYTFGSGTRLTVV.

The J gene is TRBJ2-3, the V gene TRBV2, with D perhaps matching TRBD2 (6 bases). The CDR3 runs 14 residues. With 5 bases removed from V and 2 bases from J, the gap between germline ends came to 11 bases. Germline loops: CDR1 SNHLY, CDR2 FYNNEI. CDR3 DNA sequence: TGTGCCAGCAGTCGCACTAGCTACACAGATACGCAGTATTTT. This codes for CASSRTSYTDTQYF.

Here the CDR3 reads CASRTGDGYTF. The CDR3 DNA is TGTGCCAGCCGGACAGGGGATGGCTACACCTTC. This rearrangement joins TRBV6-6 to TRBJ1-2; 9 nucleotides line up with TRBD1. Trimming cost V 8 bases and J 6 bases; bases outside gene matches: 1. Germline V gives CDR1 MNHNY, CDR2 SVGAGI (reference sequence). The CDR3 sequence is 11 residues long.

This clone was seen only a few times. The chain carries TRBV4-2 and TRBJ2-1; 8 bases match TRBD1. V trimming: 4 bases; J trimming: 7 bases; junction bases outside the gene matches: 9. Germline CDR1 LGHNA, CDR2 YNFKEQ. The CDR3 extends over 15 amino acids. CDR3 sequence: CASSREQGEINEQFF. The CDR3, as DNA: TGTGCCAGCAGCCGGGAACAGGGGGAGATTAATGAGCAGTTCTTC.

The chain combines TRBV2 with TRBJ2-3; weak D call: TRBD2 (6 bases). The V gene's germline CDR1 is SNHLY and CDR2 FYNNEI. With 5 bases removed from V and 2 bases from J, the gap between germline ends came to 23 bases. This CDR3 is 18 amino acids long. CDR3 amino acids: CASSLYPLIAENTDTQYF. The CDR3 nucleotides read TGTGCCAGCAGTCTATACCCTTTAATAGCGGAGAACACAGATACGCAGTATTTT.

This clone showed up just once. J is TRBJ1-1 and V is TRBV30; a possible D gene is TRBD1 (6 bases). This CDR3 contains 17 residues. Germline CDR1 GTSNPN, CDR2 SVGIG (reference sequence). V dropped 5 bases and J dropped 0 bases, with 22 bases sitting between them. Here the CDR3 reads CAWDFPGGRNLNTEAFF. DNA for the CDR3: TGTGCCTGGGATTTTCCGGGGGGGCGAAATCTGAACACTGAAGCTTTCTTT.

The chain combines TRBV7-9 with TRBJ2-2, with D possibly TRBD1 on 6 matching bases. There are 14 residues in the CDR3. The germline V and J ends were trimmed by 8 bases and 1 base, with 11 bases remaining between them. Germline V lookup: CDR1 SEHNR, CDR2 FQNEAQ (reference sequence). CDR3 in amino acids: CASLRGQNTGELFF. The CDR3, as DNA: TGTGCCAGCCTCAGGGGCCAGAACACCGGGGAGCTGTTTTTT.

The chain employs TRBV7-9 and TRBJ2-7; 12 positions agree with TRBD1. Per germline, CDR1 SEHNR and CDR2 FQNEAQ (reference sequence). This CDR3 has 16 amino acids. J gave up 7 bases and V 4 bases, and 11 bases lay outside the gene matches. CDR3 nucleotide sequence: TGTGCCAGCAGCTCGCTCTACCGGGACAGGGGGCCGGAGCAGTACTTC. Protein product: CASSSLYRDRGPEQYF. Full variable domain (remainder filled in from reference TRBV7-9 and TRBJ2-7): DTGVSQNPRHKITKRGQNVTFRCDPISEHNRLYWYRQTLGQGPEFLTYFQNEAQLEKSRLLSDRFSAERPKGSFSTLEIQRTEQGDSAMYLCASSSLYRDRGPEQYFGPGTRLTVT.

A remark on this clone: This sample includes further DNA sequences coding for the same CDR3. The gene calls are TRBV7-9 and TRBJ1-1; D possibly corresponds to TRBD1 (5 bases). Germline CDR1 is SEHNR and CDR2 is FQNEAQ (reference sequence). The CDR3 covers 13 residues. V lost 5 bases, J lost 1 base, and 8 bases lay in between. The CDR3 here is CASSPTGNTEAFF. The CDR3 nucleotides are TGTGCCAGCAGCCCTACAGGGAACACTGAAGCTTTCTTT.

The chain is built from TRBV9 and TRBJ2-3; TRBD2 agrees at 9 bases. In germline, CDR1 is SGDLS, CDR2 YYNGEE. The CDR3 runs to 14 residues. The V and J ends lost 5 bases and 6 bases, in that order; junction bases with no gene match: 7. The CDR3 sequence: CASSGGGASDTQYF. The CDR3 DNA sequence: TGTGCCAGCAGTGGCGGGGGGGCTTCGGATACGCAGTATTTT.

This chain links TRBV19 with TRBJ1-5, with D possibly matching TRBD1 (5 bases). The germline V gene encodes CDR1 LNHDA and CDR2 SQIVND (reference sequence). V dropped 6 bases and J dropped 1 base, with 16 bases sitting between them. The CDR3 is 16 residues long. The CDR3 region is CASRGQGGRSNQPQHF. The CDR3 DNA follows: TGTGCCAGTAGAGGCCAGGGCGGCAGAAGCAATCAGCCCCAGCATTTT.

The chain has TRBV30 and TRBJ1-1; D ambiguous. V lost 1 base and J lost 7, with 13 bases in between. The germline V gene encodes CDR1 GTSNPN and CDR2 SVGIG (reference sequence). There are 13 residues in the CDR3. CDR3 DNA sequence: TGTGCCTGGAGTGCCCCGGGTAGCGTTGAAGCTTTCTTT. This encodes CAWSAPGSVEAFF.

J is TRBJ1-5 and V is TRBV2, with D possibly matching TRBD1 (5 bases). This CDR3 has 15 residues. Germline CDR1 and CDR2: SNHLY and FYNNEI. Trimming removed 3 bases at V and 1 base at J, with 10 bases between. The CDR3 region has the DNA TGTGCCAGCAGTGATAGTGGGGCAAGCAATCAGCCCCAGCATTTT. It translates to CASSDSGASNQPQHF.